This entry lists 24 T cell receptor beta chains sequenced from one sample in a study of CD8 T cells in ankylosing spondylitis. TCRdb fed the 5' RACE reads into MiXCR, producing one record per CDR3 protein. This repertoire shows fewer than 35,000 distinct CDR3 sequences, less than 40% found once; its top ten account for about 48%. Material: synovial fluid, either unsorted or a sorted T cell fraction (not recorded which). These receptors were taken from a male donor with ankylosing spondylitis.

The gene calls are TRBV6-1 and TRBJ2-1, with D possibly matching TRBD1 (5 bases). This CDR3 region has 15 residues. The germline V and J ends were trimmed by 1 base and 1 base, with 8 bases remaining between them. CDR1 is MNHNS and CDR2 is SASEGT in the germline V gene. In DNA form, the CDR3 reads TGTGCCAGCAGTGAAGTTTCAGGGTCCTACAATGAGCAGTTCTTC. It encodes CASSEVSGSYNEQFF.

The DNA for the CDR3 is TGTGCCAGCAGAAGGACAGTCCACAATCAGCCCCAGCATTTT. This encodes CASRRTVHNQPQHF. The rearrangement joins TRBV6-1 to TRBJ1-5; TRBD1 might be the D (6 bases). Germline-derived CDR1 and CDR2 are MNHNS and SASEGT. The CDR3 consists of 14 residues. The V end was cut by 6 bases, the J end by 3 bases, with 12 bases between.

The rearrangement joins TRBV5-1 to TRBJ2-7; a weak D match, TRBD2 (6 bases). The CDR3 is 14 amino acids. The germline V and J ends were trimmed by 4 bases and 3 bases, with 14 bases remaining between them. The germline V gene encodes CDR1 SGHRS and CDR2 YFSETQ. The DNA of the CDR3 is TGCGCCAGCAGCGTTTTAGCGGAGAACTACGAGCAGTACTTC. Protein sequence: CASSVLAENYEQYF.

This clonotype was seen many times. This chain links TRBV2 with TRBJ1-1; 7 nucleotides match TRBD1. The junction had 5 bases not matched to a gene; V was cut back by 6 bases and J by 7 bases. CDR1 and CDR2 (germline): SNHLY, FYNNEI. The CDR3 length is 12 residues. CDR3 protein: CASRFRDSEAFF. The CDR3 bases are TGTGCCAGCAGATTCCGGGACAGTGAAGCTTTCTTT.

This chain uses TRBV6-4 with TRBJ2-1, with no clear D. V lost 4 bases and J 7 bases, leaving 11 bases between the germline ends. Germline values: CDR1 MRHNA, CDR2 SNTAGT. This CDR3 region has 13 residues. CDR3 nucleotides: TGTGCCAGCAGTGGAAACGCGGAGAATGAGCAGTTCTTC. It codes for CASSGNAENEQFF.

This clonotype has only a few counts. The rearrangement uses TRBV4-1 and TRBJ2-2; D is unresolved. Germline assignment: CDR1 MGHRA and CDR2 YSYEKL. This CDR3 is built from 15 residues. Deletions cut 4 bases from V and 6 bases from J, with 15 bases between. The CDR3 nucleotides are TGCGCCAGCAGCCCCCCTCAGGCCCCGGCCGGGGAGCTGTTTTTT. It is translated as CASSPPQAPAGELFF.

This clonotype was observed a handful of times. CDR3 coding DNA: TGTGCCAGCAGCTTATGGGGACACGGAAACACCATATATTTT. Encoded protein: CASSLWGHGNTIYF. The chain couples TRBV11-3 to TRBJ1-3; the D gene is possibly TRBD1 (6 bases). The CDR3 has 14 residues. Germline CDR1 is SGHNT and CDR2 is YENEEA. V lost 2 bases to trimming and J lost 4 bases, with 9 bases between them.

The CDR3 is CASSSGQSANYGYTF. CDR3 bases: TGTGCCAGCAGCTCGGGACAATCGGCAAACTATGGCTACACCTTC. The V and J genes are TRBV7-9 and TRBJ1-2; tentatively, D is TRBD1 (6 bases). CDR1 is SEHNR, CDR2 FQNEAQ, per germline (reference sequence). The V end was cut by 4 bases, the J end by 2 bases, with 14 bases between. The CDR3 has 15 residues.

In its sample, this clonotype was seen a few times. The chain couples TRBV4-1 to TRBJ2-7, with 8 positions matching TRBD2. V shed 0 bases, J shed 2 bases, and the junction held 6 bases outside the gene matches. The CDR3 contains 16 residues. Germline CDR1 MGHRA, CDR2 YSYEKL. CDR3 in amino acids: CASSQDRSGSPYEQYF. The CDR3, as DNA: TGCGCCAGCAGCCAAGATCGAAGCGGGAGCCCCTACGAGCAGTACTTC.

The V gene is TRBV2, the J gene TRBJ1-2; D is perhaps TRBD1 (5 bases). The CDR3 consists of 10 residues. CDR1 is SNHLY, CDR2 FYNNEI, per germline. V was trimmed by 7 bases and J by 7 bases, leaving 7 bases between them. CDR3 nucleotide sequence: TGTGCCAGCACAGGGAGTGGCTACACCTTC. Protein product: CASTGSGYTF.

The chain uses TRBV10-3 and TRBJ2-5, with 10 positions matching TRBD2. This CDR3 has 15 amino acids. Germline CDR1 and CDR2: ENHRY and SYGVKD. The ends lost 4 bases at V and 5 bases at J; junction bases unmatched: 7. The CDR3 protein is CAISVGLAGEETQYF. CDR3 DNA sequence: TGTGCCATCAGTGTGGGCCTAGCGGGAGAGGAGACCCAGTACTTC.

In its sample, this clonotype was seen a few times. This chain uses TRBV29-1 with TRBJ1-2; possibly TRBD1 for D (5 bases). CDR1 and CDR2 from the germline V gene are SQVTM and ANQGSEA. Trimming cost V 4 bases and J 3 bases, with 18 bases left between them. The CDR3 contains 15 residues. This CDR3 is CSVGGEEGKDYGYTF. CDR3 nucleotide sequence: TGCAGCGTTGGTGGGGAGGAGGGGAAGGACTATGGCTACACCTTC.

The V call is TRBV9, the J call TRBJ2-1; D assignment may be TRBD1 or TRBD2 (6 bases each). This CDR3 is built from 16 residues. Germline loops: CDR1 SGDLS, CDR2 YYNGEE. Trimming took off 3 bases at V and 1 base at J, with 14 bases between the two ends. CDR3 in DNA: TGTGCCAGCAGCGCGGGGCGAGGGGGGTCCTACAATGAGCAGTTCTTC. It translates to CASSAGRGGSYNEQFF. Complete variable domain (other parts from reference TRBV9 and TRBJ2-1): DSGVTQTPKHLITATGQRVTLRCSPRSGDLSVYWYQQSLDQGLQFLIQYYNGEERAKGNILERFSAQQFPDLHSELNLSSLELGDSALYFCASSAGRGGSYNEQFFGPGTRLTVL.

This chain joins TRBV2 and TRBJ1-1, with D unclear. The V gene's germline CDR1 is SNHLY and CDR2 FYNNEI. The CDR3 has 10 amino acids. The V gene lost 7 bases and the J gene lost 8 bases, with 8 bases spanning the gap. The CDR3 protein is CASTRTEAFF. The CDR3 coding sequence is TGTGCCAGCACCCGGACCGAAGCTTTCTTT.

The J gene is TRBJ2-4, the V gene TRBV15; D gene uncertain. Germline lookup yields CDR1 LNHNV and CDR2 YYDKDF (reference sequence). The V gene lost 5 bases and the J gene lost 5 bases, with 7 bases spanning the gap. This CDR3 comprises 12 residues. The CDR3 here is CATSFPENIQYF. CDR3 in DNA: TGTGCCACCAGCTTTCCTGAAAACATTCAGTACTTC.

This clonotype has at least ten counts. The chain has TRBV20-1 and TRBJ1-1, with D possibly being TRBD1 (5 bases). The CDR3 runs to 14 residues. The germline V and J ends were trimmed by 5 bases and 0 bases, with 13 bases remaining between them. CDR1 is DFQATT, CDR2 SNEGSKA, per germline (reference sequence). The CDR3 protein is CSAEGQTVNTEAFF. Written as DNA, the CDR3 is TGCAGTGCTGAGGGGCAGACAGTGAACACTGAAGCTTTCTTT.

This sequence joins TRBV20-1 and TRBJ1-1; D call uncertain. CDR3 size: 12 residues. V dropped 3 bases and J dropped 1 base, with 6 bases sitting between them. Germline V gene data show CDR1 as DFQATT and CDR2 as SNEGSKA (reference sequence). DNA of the CDR3: TGCAGTGCTAGTAGGCAGAACACTGAAGCTTTCTTT. This translates into CSASRQNTEAFF.

This clonotype was counted ten times or more. The chain employs TRBV15 and TRBJ2-1; D may be TRBD1 or TRBD2 (5 bases each). V lost 4 bases and J lost 9, with 22 bases in between. The CDR3 covers 16 residues. Germline V gene data show CDR1 as LNHNV and CDR2 as YYDKDF (reference sequence). CDR3: CATSNKMGQTAGEQFF. CDR3 bases: TGTGCCACCAGCAACAAGATGGGGCAGACGGCGGGTGAGCAGTTCTTC.

This clonotype has only one observation. The CDR3 sequence: CASSLEVMGTDTQYF. In DNA form, the CDR3 reads TGTGCCAGCAGTTTAGAGGTGATGGGCACAGATACGCAGTATTTT. The chain links TRBV27 to TRBJ2-3, with D unclear. Germline CDR1 is MNHEY and CDR2 is SMNVEV (reference sequence). The V end was cut by 2 bases, the J end by 1 base, with 10 bases between. This CDR3 contains 15 residues.

The rearrangement links TRBV10-3 to TRBJ2-5; D perhaps matches TRBD1 (5 bases). Germline V gene lookup returns CDR1 ENHRY and CDR2 SYGVKD. Trimming left V 8 bases short and J 7 bases short, with 29 bases between. CDR3 size: 17 residues. This CDR3 reads CAISIDPVGRATGTQYF. The CDR3, as DNA: TGTGCCATCTCGATAGATCCGGTCGGCAGGGCCACTGGGACCCAGTACTTC.

This clonotype has a count of ten or more. The chain has TRBV25-1 and TRBJ1-1; D possibly corresponds to TRBD1 (5 bases). CDR1 MGHDK and CDR2 SYGVNS come from the germline V gene. Trimming cost V 0 bases and J 4 bases, with 9 bases left between them. CDR3 length equals 14 residues. The CDR3 DNA is TGTGCCAGCAGTGAATATTCGGGGGGCACTGAAGCTTTCTTT. This gives the protein CASSEYSGGTEAFF. Using reference TRBV25-1 and TRBJ1-1 for the parts outside the CDR3, the full variable domain is EADIYQTPRYLVIGTGKKITLECSQTMGHDKMYWYQQDPGMELHLIHYSYGVNSTEKGDLSSESTVSRIRTEHFPLTLESARPSHTSQYLCASSEYSGGTEAFFGQGTRLTVV.

This clonotype was seen many times. This sequence joins TRBV7-9 and TRBJ2-7, with D possibly being TRBD2 (5 bases). CDR3 length: 12 residues. Looked up from germline, CDR1 is SEHNR and CDR2 is FQNEAQ (reference sequence). V shed 1 base and J shed 6 bases, with 7 bases lying between them. CDR3 in amino acids: CASSLEAGEQYV. As DNA, the CDR3 is TGTGCCAGCAGCTTAGAGGCGGGCGAGCAGTACGTC.

This chain links TRBV7-2 with TRBJ2-7; the D is unclear. The CDR3 is made up of 15 amino acids. Germline V gene sequence: CDR1 SGHTA, CDR2 FQGNSA. The V gene lost 2 bases and the J gene lost 7 bases, with 18 bases spanning the gap. The CDR3 sequence: CASSLMGSPSPEQYF. As DNA, the CDR3 is TGTGCCAGCAGCTTAATGGGTAGCCCGAGTCCGGAGCAGTACTTC.

This chain connects TRBV4-1 to TRBJ2-1; D is possibly TRBD1 or TRBD2 (5 bases each). The length of the CDR3 is 15 residues. V was trimmed by 3 bases and J by 1 base, leaving 10 bases between them. Germline V gene data show CDR1 as MGHRA and CDR2 as YSYEKL. The CDR3, as DNA: TGCGCCAGCAGCCAGGAATGGGGGTCCTACAATGAGCAGTTCTTC. Protein sequence: CASSQEWGSYNEQFF.